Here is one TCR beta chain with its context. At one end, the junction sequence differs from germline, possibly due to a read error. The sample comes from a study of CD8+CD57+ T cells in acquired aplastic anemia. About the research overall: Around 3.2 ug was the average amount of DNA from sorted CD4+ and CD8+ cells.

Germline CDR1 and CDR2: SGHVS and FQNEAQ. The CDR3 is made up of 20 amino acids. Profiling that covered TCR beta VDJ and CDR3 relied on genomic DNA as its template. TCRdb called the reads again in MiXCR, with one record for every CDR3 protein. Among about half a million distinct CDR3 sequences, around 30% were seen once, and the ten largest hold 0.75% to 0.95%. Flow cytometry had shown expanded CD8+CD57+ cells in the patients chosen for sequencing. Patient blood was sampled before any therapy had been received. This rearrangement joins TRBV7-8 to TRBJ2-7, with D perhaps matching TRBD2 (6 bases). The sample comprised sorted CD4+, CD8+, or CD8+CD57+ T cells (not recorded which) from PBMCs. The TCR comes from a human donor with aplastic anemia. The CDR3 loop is CASSQGKWWFGGPGSYEQYF. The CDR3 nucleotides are TGCGCCAGCAGCCAAGGTAAGTGGTGGTTCGGGGGTCCAGGGAGCTACGAGCAGTACTTC.